This T cell receptor (beta chain) was recovered during a study of T-cell reconstitution after alpha-beta-depleted transplantation in children. Findings of the study overall: Several hundred expanded graft clones reportedly were the source of alpha-beta T cells about two months after transplant. Surviving recipient T cells and thymic progenitors underlay high day-60 TCRbeta diversity in some patients.

As for this clonotype: Its antigen remains unidentified.

TCRbeta library construction was performed incorporating unique molecular identifiers. One entry per CDR3 protein, called by TCRdb with MiXCR from the PCR reads. The sample consists of hundreds of thousands of distinct CDR3 sequences, approximately 13% of them appearing once. Per the germline V gene, CDR1 is DFQATT and CDR2 is SNEGSKA (reference sequence). CDR3 size: 13 residues. The ends were cut back, 2 bases at V and 1 base at J, with 9 bases in the middle. The receptor's source is a male patient aged 10 to 17 who had a stem cell transplant for acute myeloid leukemia, so the T cells may come from the graft donor. This specimen was PBMCs, mostly from graft donor cells, taken 360 days after TCRalphabeta/CD19-depleted stem cell transplant. The chain joins TRBV20-1 to TRBJ2-7, with D maybe TRBD2 (5 bases). CDR3 sequence: CSARHSVSYEQYF. The DNA for the CDR3 is TGCAGTGCTAGACATAGCGTTTCCTACGAGCAGTACTTC.